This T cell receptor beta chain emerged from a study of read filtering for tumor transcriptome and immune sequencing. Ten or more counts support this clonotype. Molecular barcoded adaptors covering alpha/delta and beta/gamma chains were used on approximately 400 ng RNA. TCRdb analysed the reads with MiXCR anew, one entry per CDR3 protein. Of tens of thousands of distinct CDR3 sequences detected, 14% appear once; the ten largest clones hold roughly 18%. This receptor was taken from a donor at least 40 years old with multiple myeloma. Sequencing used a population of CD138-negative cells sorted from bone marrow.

In nucleotides, the CDR3 is TGTGCCATCAGGGGCGGGAACAGGGATGGCTACACCTTC. As protein: CAIRGGNRDGYTF. This rearrangement joins TRBV10-3 to TRBJ1-2; tentative D call: TRBD1 (6 bases). This CDR3 comprises 13 residues. Germline CDR1 ENHRY, CDR2 SYGVKD. Trimming removed 6 bases from V and 6 bases from J, with 14 bases in between.